The rows below give T cell receptor beta chains drawn from one sample of a study of Graves' ophthalmopathy and Graves' hyperthyroidism. TCRdb independently ran MiXCR on the multiplex PCR reads; one entry per CDR3 protein. The sample has 300,000 to 400,000 distinct CDR3 sequences; roughly 16% are singletons. The specimen was peripheral blood. The receptors derive from an adult man with Graves' ophthalmopathy. CDR3s include the opening cysteine and the closing phenylalanine or tryptophan. The D gene is left open where the match is weak. Some rows have no size entry. The others give once, few or many, or a class for an expanded clone.

CDR3nt | CDR3aa | d_gene | v_gene | abundance | j_gene
TGTGCCAGTAGTCTAAAGGGAGCCGGGAACACCGGGGAGCTGTTTTTT | CASSLKGAGNTGELFF | - | TRBV19 | many | TRBJ2-2
TGTGCCAGCAGCGTGGGAGGGCTACCCCAAGAGACCCAGTACTTC | CASSVGGLPQETQYF | TRBD2 | TRBV9 | many | TRBJ2-5
TGTGCCATCAGTGAGCAAGGTGGGAGGTACGAGCAGTACTTC | CAISEQGGRYEQYF | - | TRBV10-3 | many | TRBJ2-7
TGTGCCAGCAGCCAGGGGGGGGGTGACACTGAAGCTTTCTTT | CASSQGGGDTEAFF | TRBD1 | TRBV28 | - | TRBJ1-1
TGTGCCAGCAGCTTAAGGTCCTTGGGCCAGGAGACCCAGTACTTC | CASSLRSLGQETQYF | - | TRBV7-2 | many | TRBJ2-5
TGCAGTGTCCCCCTGGCGGCAGAGACCCAGTACTTC | CSVPLAAETQYF | - | TRBV20-1 | many | TRBJ2-5
TGTGCCAGCAGTTACTTAGGACAGGGAACTGAAGCTTTCTTT | CASSYLGQGTEAFF | TRBD1 | TRBV6-5 | many | TRBJ1-1
TGTGCCAGCAGCTCAGGACCGGGAGTCTATGGCTACACCTTC | CASSSGPGVYGYTF | - | TRBV7-3 | many | TRBJ1-2
TGTGCCATCAGTGAGTCGAATCCCTGGGACAGGGTATCTTACGAGCAGTACTTC | CAISESNPWDRVSYEQYF | TRBD1 | TRBV10-3 | many | TRBJ2-7
TGTGCCAGCAATACAGGGAATAGCAATCAGCCCCAGCATTTT | CASNTGNSNQPQHF | - | TRBV6-5 | many | TRBJ1-5
TGTGCCAGCAGCTTAGATGGCAGGCGGCTAGCGGGACTTGCGTTCTACGAGCAGTACTTC | CASSLDGRRLAGLAFYEQYF | TRBD2 | TRBV11-2 | many | TRBJ2-7
TGCGCCAGCAGCCCTACCGGGACGGACTCCTACGAGCAGTACTTC | CASSPTGTDSYEQYF | - | TRBV5-1 | - | TRBJ2-7
TGTGCCAGCAAGAAACAGTACCAAGAGACCCAGTACTTC | CASKKQYQETQYF | - | TRBV6-1 | - | TRBJ2-5
TGTGCTAGTGGTTTGGTATGGCGGAACGAGCAGTACTTC | CASGLVWRNEQYF | - | TRBV12-5 | - | TRBJ2-7
TGTGCCACCAGCAGAGATCGCGCCGGGACAGGGTATGACGAGCAGTACTTC | CATSRDRAGTGYDEQYF | TRBD1 | TRBV15 | many | TRBJ2-7
TGTGCCAGCAGTTACCTGGGGCCGCGGGAGCAGTACTTC | CASSYLGPREQYF | - | TRBV6-2/TRBV6-3 | many | TRBJ2-7
TGTGCCAGCAGTGAACGTGTGTCTGCCCGGACAGGGATATATGCTGAAGCTTTCTTT | CASSERVSARTGIYAEAFF | TRBD1 | TRBV6-1 | many | TRBJ1-1
TGTGCCAGCAGTTGGGAAGAGGGGATGGTTGAGACCCAGTACTTC | CASSWEEGMVETQYF | - | TRBV6-5 | - | TRBJ2-5
TGCGCCAGCGGCTCCGGACTAGCCGGATCCCAAGAGACCCAGTACTTC | CASGSGLAGSQETQYF | TRBD2 | TRBV5-1 | many | TRBJ2-5
TGTGCCAGCGGGGGATACAGCACTGAAGCTTTCTTT | CASGGYSTEAFF | - | TRBV7-2 | - | TRBJ1-1
TGTGCCATCAGTGAGTCGGCAGATAGCAATCAGCCCCAGCATTTT | CAISESADSNQPQHF | - | TRBV10-3 | - | TRBJ1-5
TGTGCCAGCAGTGTTACAGGGCTTGGCTATGGCTACACCTTC | CASSVTGLGYGYTF | - | TRBV25-1 | many | TRBJ1-2
TGTGCCCTCCGGCGGGGGGCTGGCGGCTACACCTTC | CALRRGAGGYTF | - | TRBV10-3 | many | TRBJ1-2
TGTGCCAGCAGCGAAGGAAGAGCGGGGGGGGGTAAACCCGGGGAGCTGTTTTTT | CASSEGRAGGGKPGELFF | TRBD2 | TRBV11-2 | many | TRBJ2-2
TGTGCCAGCAGTTACGGGGGACCCCTTTACGAGCAGTACTTC | CASSYGGPLYEQYF | - | TRBV6-5 | - | TRBJ2-7
TGTGCCAGCAGAAGCGGGACAGGGTGGGAGACCCAGTACTTC | CASRSGTGWETQYF | TRBD1 | TRBV6-1 | few | TRBJ2-5
TGTGCCAGCAGTGATATGGGACAGAGCACCGGGGAGCTGTTTTTT | CASSDMGQSTGELFF | TRBD1 | TRBV25-1 | many | TRBJ2-2
TGTGCCAGCAGTTTGCACGATTCTTCACCCCTCCACTTT | CASSLHDSSPLHF | - | TRBV12-3/TRBV12-4 | many | TRBJ1-6
TGCAGTGCCGTCCCCACAGGCATCTACGAGCAGTACTTC | CSAVPTGIYEQYF | - | TRBV20-1 | many | TRBJ2-7
TGTGCCAGCAGCGCCCGAAGGACAGGGTTCATCGGAGAGACCCAGTACTTC | CASSARRTGFIGETQYF | TRBD1 | TRBV6-5 | many | TRBJ2-5
TGTGCCAGCAGCTCAGCCCGGGGGGCGGAAGCTTTCTTT | CASSSARGAEAFF | - | TRBV11-3 | - | TRBJ1-1
TGTGCCAGCAGTTCCAGGGAGCGGTACCAAGAGACCCAGTACTTC | CASSSRERYQETQYF | - | TRBV11-2 | many | TRBJ2-5
TGTGCCAGCAGCTTCGTAGGGACAGGGGAAGAGACCCAGTACTTC | CASSFVGTGEETQYF | TRBD1 | TRBV7-9 | many | TRBJ2-5
TGCAGTGCTAGAGTTTCCAGGGGTCAAGAGACCCAGTACTTC | CSARVSRGQETQYF | - | TRBV20-1 | many | TRBJ2-5
TGTGCCAGCAGTACACCACCCCGGGAGACCCAGTACTTC | CASSTPPRETQYF | - | TRBV6-2/TRBV6-3 | many | TRBJ2-5
TGTGCCAGCAGCGACACAAATAGCAATCAGCCCCAGCATTTT | CASSDTNSNQPQHF | - | TRBV11-2 | many | TRBJ1-5